The TCR beta chain described here comes from a study of Japanese encephalitis immunity and Zika vaccine responses listed by TCRdb under 2021. With regard to the full study: The included participants were given three 5.0 ug doses of alum-adjuvanted ZPIV at weeks 0, 4 and 28. Some 12 participants were given two doses of JEV vaccine (IXIARO) 28 days apart, two to three months before the first ZPIV dose. Eleven to twelve participants received one dose of YFV vaccine (YF-VAX) before ZPIV, and fewer than 10 participants were flavivirus-naive. Several representative participants from each pre-vaccination group were selected for TCR sequencing, using samples from week 0 (after pre-vaccination and before ZPIV) and week 52. In addition, the TCR repertoires of a few flavivirus-naive individuals were analyzed at weeks 2, 6 and 52 after ZPIV vaccination began. The stimulations used peptide pools from ZIKV structural proteins divided into flavivirus-conserved and non-conserved sets, or JEV or YFV peptides that matched the pre-vaccination. ZIKV peptides were 15-mers overlapping by 11 residues, selected for NetMHCpan/NetMHCII-predicted epitopes with affinity below 50 nM. The study examined whether earlier vaccination against Japanese encephalitis virus (JEV) or yellow fever virus (YFV) influenced CD4 T cell responses to the Zika vaccine. The paper's findings and limits, for the study overall: After ZPIV, repertoire richness of CD4 T cells responding to conserved ZIKV epitopes significantly decreased in JEV-pre-vaccinated donors. CD8 T cell responses to ZIKV peptide pools were of very low magnitude and seen in only a few individuals. Compared with YFV-pre-vaccinated donors, JEV-pre-vaccinated donors had higher repertoire similarity across time-points and stimulations, indicating that more clonotypes were common to ZIKV and JEV stimulation. Samples clustered by participant with no similarity between individuals, suggesting no public TCRs were detected. The analysis was restricted to a subset of trial participants with three doses and adequate samples, and the entire vaccinated cohort was not analyzed. Peptide-pool deconvolution was not performed because of sample size limitations, and consequently the individual peptides driving cross-reactive responses were not identified.

After labeling with CellTrace CFSE, PBMCs were cultured for around six days in RPMI containing about 8% human serum along with peptide pools, each at about 1 ug/mL. Unfixed proliferating CD4 T cells were sorted on a BD FACSAria as live CD56-CD19-CD16-CD3+CD4+ CFSE-low cells. Enrolled adults were healthy and were found to be seronegative for ZIKV, JEV, YFV, DENV and WNV by microneutralization screening. Samples came from a phase 1, double-blinded, randomized, placebo-controlled trial of an alum-adjuvanted Zika purified-inactivated virus (ZPIV) vaccine. Peripheral blood mononuclear cells were isolated by standard procedure and stored frozen in liquid nitrogen until use. The library relied on 5' RACE. Before sequencing, the TCRbeta libraries were pooled in proportion to the number of cells sorted for each library. Total RNA was extracted from the sorted cells with RNAzol RT, and cDNA was synthesized using an oligo(dT) primer and a template-switching oligo. The TCRbeta V-CDR3-J region was amplified by PCR between a SMARTer oligo primer and a TCRbeta constant-region primer using Kapa HiFi. A second PCR attached Illumina adaptors and sample-specific index barcodes, followed by HighPrep bead cleanup and Bioanalyzer confirmation of a band of roughly 650 bp. Libraries were sequenced on an Illumina MiSeq with 2x151 bp paired-end reads. On the study's bioinformatics: An in-house Java program demultiplexed the reads, and MiXCR assigned TCRbeta annotations and counted clonotypes. To assess repertoire overlap, Morisita-Horn indices from the R package vegan were used, along with UPGMA clustering and Circos plots of recurring clonotypes. Shannon diversity and richness were normalized to the highest possible value given the input cell numbers, yielding values from 0 to 1. CDR3beta sequences were aligned using MUSCLE, distances were calculated using SeqinR, and multidimensional scaling was plotted in R. The public reads were reanalyzed by TCRdb: fastp trimming at Q25, MiXCR alignment, in-frame beta chains only. Every CDR3 protein is listed once, alongside the most common genes and DNA of its rows. The authors' filters were not applied to this entry. The sample yields 100 to 150 distinct CDR3 sequences; approximately 14% were counted once. Jointly, the top ten make up just under 55% of the sample.

According to the germline V gene (reference sequence), CDR1 reads LNHDA and CDR2 reads SQIVND. Including the terminal cysteine and phenylalanine, the CDR3 comprises 15 residues. Only the CDR3 DNA stays, 45 bases, in frame from base 1. V lost 3 bases and J lost 4 bases; the stretch between them is 15 bases long. This clonotype is classified as large (0.1 to 1%). Base qualities are not at hand, and no much larger clone is one base apart. The TCR was taken from an adult woman who received an inactivated Zika virus vaccine. The V and J segments used are TRBV19 and TRBJ1-1; too little of a D gene remains to name it. Sequencing used antigen-activated CD4+ T cells from blood, cultured, obtained during a Zika inactivated vaccine study. The CDR3 region: CASSISSGRGTEAFF. Here is the DNA: TGTGCCAGTAGTATTTCCTCCGGGCGGGGCACTGAAGCTTTCTTT.